These 16 T cell receptor beta chains originate from one sample sequenced in a study of neurological immune-mediated disorders. TCRdb recomputed calls from the 5' RACE reads with MiXCR, one row per CDR3 protein. The repertoire has tens of thousands of distinct CDR3 sequences, 2.5% to 3% of them found once; the top ten carry more than 0.95%. Specimen: PBMCs. These receptors came from a young woman with multiple sclerosis.

This clonotype was counted at least ten times. The CDR3 sequence is CATSDTTGGNRNEQFF. The DNA for the CDR3 is TGTGCCACCAGTGATACGACAGGGGGGAATAGGAATGAGCAGTTCTTC. V gene TRBV24-1 combines with J gene TRBJ2-1; 9 bases agree with TRBD1. CDR1 and CDR2 (germline): KGHDR, SFDVKD. With V trimmed by 3 bases and J by 7 bases, 9 bases remained unmatched. This CDR3 has 16 amino acids.

This clonotype was counted ten times or more. The chain is built from TRBV19 and TRBJ1-5; TRBD1 is a possible D gene (5 bases). Trimming took 1 base from V and 3 from J, leaving 10 bases between them. The CDR3 runs to 15 residues. Germline lookup yields CDR1 LNHDA and CDR2 SQIVND (reference sequence). The CDR3 region has the DNA TGTGCCAGTAGTATAGTTGACAGTTACAATCAGCCCCAGCATTTT. Its protein product is CASSIVDSYNQPQHF.

This clonotype has ten or more counts. J is TRBJ1-2 and V is TRBV27, with 7 positions matching TRBD1. CDR3 length: 14 residues. Germline CDR1 MNHEY, CDR2 SMNVEV (reference sequence). J was trimmed by 4 bases and V by 6 bases; bases with no gene match: 8. The chain's CDR3 is CASRSGGSTYGYTF. Here the CDR3 DNA reads TGTGCCAGCAGGTCAGGGGGGTCGACCTATGGCTACACCTTC.

At least ten counts were recorded for this clonotype. The chain employs TRBV7-9 and TRBJ2-7; TRBD1 agrees at 8 bases. The germline CDR1 and CDR2 sequences are SEHNR and FQNEAQ (reference sequence). V lost 5 bases and J lost 2; bases outside the gene matches: 5. The CDR3 length is 14 residues. DNA of the CDR3: TGTGCCAGCAGCCTGGGACAGGCGGCCTACGAGCAGTACTTC. Its translation is CASSLGQAAYEQYF. The full variable domain, completed using reference TRBV7-9 and TRBJ2-7, is DTGVSQNPRHKITKRGQNVTFRCDPISEHNRLYWYRQTLGQGPEFLTYFQNEAQLEKSRLLSDRFSAERPKGSFSTLEIQRTEQGDSAMYLCASSLGQAAYEQYFGPGTRLTVT.

This clonotype was detected ten times or more. The chain couples TRBV5-1 to TRBJ2-3, with D hard to call. Deletions cut 6 bases from V and 2 bases from J, with 7 bases between. The CDR3 runs to 12 residues. Germline V gene sequence: CDR1 SGHRS, CDR2 YFSETQ. Here the CDR3 DNA reads TGCGCCAGCATAGGTAACACAGATACGCAGTATTTT. This gives the protein CASIGNTDTQYF. Variable domain in full (rest from reference TRBV5-1 and TRBJ2-3): KAGVTQTPRYLIKTRGQQVTLSCSPISGHRSVSWYQQTPGQGLQFLFEYFSETQRNKGNFPGRFSGRQFSNSRSEMNVSTLELGDSALYLCASIGNTDTQYFGPGTRLTVL.

Ten or more counts support this clonotype. The V and J genes are TRBV4-2 and TRBJ2-3; maybe TRBD1 (5 bases). Germline V gene lookup returns CDR1 LGHNA and CDR2 YNFKEQ. CDR3 size: 13 residues. Trimming pared 8 bases from V and 2 bases from J, leaving 11 bases between. The CDR3 DNA follows: TGTGCCAGCGCCGACAGACACACAGATACGCAGTATTTT. Its protein is CASADRHTDTQYF.

This clonotype was detected many times. V and J are TRBV28 and TRBJ2-1; 10 positions agree with TRBD2. V gave up 7 bases and J gave up 9 bases; unmatched junction bases: 21. Germline loops: CDR1 MDHEN, CDR2 SYDVKM. This CDR3 has 18 residues. This chain's CDR3 is CASTHLKSTGSGRAEQFF. As DNA, the CDR3 is TGTGCCAGCACCCACTTAAAATCCACAGGGAGCGGGAGGGCTGAGCAGTTCTTC.

Many counts were recorded for this clonotype. This sequence joins TRBV20-1 and TRBJ2-1; TRBD2 agrees at 7 bases. V shed 5 bases and J 0 bases; nucleotides not matched to a gene: 7. Germline CDR1 DFQATT, CDR2 SNEGSKA (reference sequence). The CDR3 consists of 15 residues. CDR3 DNA sequence: TGCAGTGCTGCGGGAGTCCCTAGCTCCTACAATGAGCAGTTCTTC. Translation: CSAAGVPSSYNEQFF.

This clonotype was recorded at least ten times. The V gene is TRBV12-3 or TRBV12-4, the J gene TRBJ2-7, with 11 nucleotides matching TRBD1. V lost 6 bases, J lost 7 bases, and 8 bases stayed unmatched. The CDR3 contains 14 residues. The CDR3: CASRRGQGAGEQYF. CDR3 DNA: TGTGCCAGCAGACGCGGACAGGGGGCGGGTGAGCAGTACTTC.

This clonotype was seen many times. This chain joins TRBV6-2 or TRBV6-3 and TRBJ2-7; D not certain. The CDR3 is 15 residues long. The V gene lost 5 bases and the J gene lost 6 bases, with 20 bases spanning the gap. CDR1 is MNHEY and CDR2 is SVGEGT in the germline V gene. The CDR3 DNA sequence: TGTGCCAGCAGTCCCAGCCCTGGGCCGCCAACCGAGCAGTACTTC. Its protein is CASSPSPGPPTEQYF.

The sample holds many counts of this clonotype. The V and J genes are TRBV18 and TRBJ2-3, with 7 bases fitting TRBD1. The ends lost 4 bases at V and 2 bases at J; junction bases unmatched: 6. Germline CDR1 KGHSH, CDR2 LQKENI. The length of the CDR3 is 15 residues. The CDR3 is CASSLPGQFTDTQYF. In nucleotides, the CDR3 is TGTGCCAGCTCACTACCGGGACAGTTCACAGATACGCAGTATTTT.

This clonotype was seen many times. The chain carries TRBV12-3 or TRBV12-4 and TRBJ2-1; D remains unclear. The V end was cut by 5 bases, the J end by 6 bases, with 8 bases between. The CDR3 runs to 12 residues. CDR3 in DNA: TGTGCCAGCAGTAACGACGTCAATGAGCAGTTCTTC. Its protein is CASSNDVNEQFF.

At least ten counts were recorded for this clonotype. The V call is TRBV12-3 or TRBV12-4, the J call TRBJ1-1; D unclear. Between the trimmed V and J ends, which lost 5 bases and 6 bases, there was a span of 19 bases. The length of the CDR3 is 15 residues. CDR3 sequence reads: CASSAVPMGTAEAFF. CDR3 nucleotide sequence: TGTGCCAGCAGTGCGGTGCCGATGGGTACGGCTGAAGCTTTCTTT.

Many counts were recorded for this clonotype. The chain recombines TRBV12-3 or TRBV12-4 with TRBJ2-1; no clear D gene. The CDR3 covers 14 residues. The ends were cut back, 5 bases at V and 0 bases at J, with 8 bases in the middle. CDR3 in amino acids: CASSPRRSYNEQFF. The CDR3, as DNA: TGTGCCAGCAGTCCCCGGCGCTCCTACAATGAGCAGTTCTTC.

This clonotype was detected ten times or more. The chain recombines TRBV7-2 with TRBJ2-1; D is unresolved. This CDR3 is built from 16 residues. Germline V gene sequence: CDR1 SGHTA, CDR2 FQGNSA. V was clipped by 7 bases and J by 4 bases, with 20 bases between them. DNA for the CDR3: TGTGCCAGCATCTCTTATTCCCCCCGAGCGTACAATGAGCAGTTCTTC. Residues: CASISYSPRAYNEQFF.

Only a few counts were recorded for this clonotype. The chain couples TRBV7-3 to TRBJ2-3; 7 bases are shared with TRBD1. Germline V gene sequence: CDR1 SGHTA, CDR2 FQGTGA. Trimming at V came to 8 bases and at J to 7 bases, leaving 18 bases not matched to a gene. CDR3 length: 16 residues. This CDR3 reads CASAQGDRVRLNTQYF. As DNA, the CDR3 is TGTGCCAGCGCACAGGGCGACAGGGTCCGGTTGAATACGCAGTATTTT.